This T cell receptor (beta chain) was recorded in a study of blood T cell repertoires in COVID-19. Study at large: Samples representing acute and convalescent COVID-19 were sourced from the United States, Italy and Spain. Sample material is recorded as cDNA or gDNA derived from T cells, B-cell-depleted T cells, or PBMCs.

This CDR3 comprises 14 residues. Looked up from germline, CDR1 is MNHEY and CDR2 is SMNVEV (reference sequence). Trimming removed 4 bases from V and 7 bases from J; junction bases left unmatched: 4. Study processing details: Estimated nucleated cell counts came from reference gene primer amplification. Only in-frame clones appear in the TCRdb table, and some are missing; sequencing was by immunoSEQ multiplex PCR. V and J calls and clone size follow that table, whereas D and trimming were derived from the DNA. The table records about 150,000 clones, around 83% of them present only once. The chain couples TRBV27 to TRBJ1-5; 10 nucleotides agree with TRBD1. The sample was peripheral blood. This TCR derives from a woman between 50 and 59 years old with acute or convalescent COVID-19. CDR3 in amino acids: CASSYRTGGQPQHF. In DNA, the CDR3 is TGTGCCAGCAGTTACCGGACAGGGGGGCAGCCCCAGCATTTT.